One T cell receptor beta chain is described in this entry. The entry originates in a study of blood T cell repertoires in COVID-19. Looking at the study overall: The United States, Italy and Spain supplied acute and convalescent COVID-19 samples. Sources were T cells, B-cell-depleted T cells, or PBMCs; the material itself was cDNA or gDNA.

Study processing details: Estimation of nucleated cell counts relied on the amplification of reference gene primers. The data were produced by immunoSEQ multiplex PCR, yet TCRdb's version contains in-frame clones alone and is incomplete. That table is the source of V, J and clone size, and D and trimming were worked out from the DNA. The sample lists tens of thousands of clones; about 92% were seen once. Germline V gene data show CDR1 as MDHEN and CDR2 as SYDVKM. The CDR3 covers 14 residues. V lost 4 bases to trimming and J lost 5 bases; unmatched junction nucleotides: 4. V gene TRBV28 combines with J gene TRBJ1-4, with 7 bases fitting TRBD1. The receptor comes from a human donor in a cohort sampled during active COVID-19. Sample: peripheral blood. The CDR3 here is CASSSGQLNEKLFF. The DNA of the CDR3 is TGTGCCAGCAGTTCGGGACAGCTAAATGAAAAACTGTTTTTT.